The clone carrying this T cell receptor (beta chain) came up a few times. This entry comes from a study of CD8 T cells in ankylosing spondylitis. TCRdb called the 5' RACE reads again in MiXCR, with one record for every CDR3 protein. The table records nearly 250,000 distinct CDR3 sequences, roughly 32% of them present only once. Germline V CDR1 and CDR2: WNHNN, SYGVQD (reference sequence). CDR3 size: 14 residues. The ends were cut back, 5 bases at V and 3 bases at J, with 14 bases in the middle. The clonotype was recovered from a male donor with ankylosing spondylitis or in good health (not recorded which). This sequence joins TRBV10-1 and TRBJ2-7; tentatively, D is TRBD2 (6 bases). The sample comprised blood, either unsorted or a sorted T cell fraction (not recorded which). CDR3 region: CASSPQEGLYEQYF. The CDR3 coding sequence is TGCGCCAGCAGTCCCCAGGAGGGCCTCTACGAGCAGTACTTC.